This TCR beta chain appears in the sequencing data of a study of blood T cell repertoires in COVID-19. The wider study: Sources were T cells, B-cell-depleted T cells, or PBMCs; the material itself was cDNA or gDNA.

The CDR3 has 15 residues. After removal of 5 bases from V and 5 bases from J, the junction contained 8 bases not matched to a gene. CDR1 LGHDT and CDR2 YNNKEL come from the germline V gene (reference sequence). This clone turned up a few times. The assay was immunoSEQ multiplex PCR, and TCRdb's table has in-frame clones only and misses some. The data contain 65,000 to 70,000 clones, about nine tenths of them singletons. The chain recombines TRBV3-1 (or the pseudogene TRBV3-2) with TRBJ1-4; 7 nucleotides match TRBD1. Sequencing was done on a sample of peripheral blood. The TCR sequence derives from a man in his fifties or sixties with active COVID-19. CDR3 sequence reads: CASSARTGNNEKLFF. DNA for the CDR3: TGTGCCAGCAGCGCCCGGACAGGCAACAATGAAAAACTGTTTTTT.